This TCR beta chain was sequenced in a study of shared clonotypes between healthy human individuals. The wider study: Donors, aged 18 to 49, were a couple of women and three men.

Trimming cost V 4 bases and J 7 bases, with 14 bases left between them. The germline V gene has CDR1 SEHNR and CDR2 FQNEAQ (reference sequence). The CDR3 has 14 amino acids. The repertoire was sequenced with immunoSEQ multiplex PCR; TCRdb's copy has only in-frame clones and lacks some. The sample includes about 2 million clones, about 95% seen only once; the top ten take 1% to 1.5%. Naive CD8 isolation took CD45RO-negative cells positively selected for CCR7 and excluded terminally differentiated effector memory CD45RA+ cells. The source is a man aged 18 to 30 in good health. V and J are TRBV7-9 and TRBJ1-3; a possible D gene is TRBD1 (5 bases). Sequencing input: naive CD8+ T cells sorted from blood. In DNA form, the CDR3 reads TGTGCCAGCAGCTCCCAGGGAGGGAGGAACACCATATATTTT. Its translation: CASSSQGGRNTIYF.